These 5 T cell receptor beta chains were all obtained from the same sample, sequenced in a study of cytomegalovirus exposure and HLA in healthy donors. The PCR used 60 Vbeta and 13 Jbeta primers. The data were produced by immunoSEQ multiplex PCR, yet TCRdb's version contains in-frame clones alone and is incomplete. The repertoire holds over 30,000 clones, with about 60% as singletons. Input material: PBMCs. These receptors came from a man in his fifties in good health and CMV-seropositive.

The chain recombines TRBV5-1 with TRBJ1-1, with 7 bases that match TRBD1. V lost 4 bases, J lost 1 base, and 13 bases stayed unmatched. CDR3 size: 17 residues. Per the germline V gene, CDR1 is SGHRS and CDR2 is YFSETQ. The CDR3 protein is CASSPIPRQGGNTEAFF. CDR3 in DNA: TGCGCCAGCAGCCCTATCCCGCGACAGGGAGGGAACACTGAAGCTTTCTTT.

The CDR3, as DNA: TGCGCCAGCAGCTTGACTCCGGGTGTGGGTCAGCCCCAGCATTTT. As protein: CASSLTPGVGQPQHF. The chain combines TRBV5-1 with TRBJ1-5; D not certain. This CDR3 spans 15 amino acids. CDR1 is SGHRS and CDR2 is YFSETQ in the germline V gene. V lost 1 base to trimming and J lost 6 bases, with 14 bases between them.

This clone was observed a few times. This chain connects TRBV28 to TRBJ2-1, with D possibly being TRBD2 (7 bases). The germline V gene encodes CDR1 MDHEN and CDR2 SYDVKM. The CDR3 is 14 residues long. V was pared by 8 bases and J by 7 bases, with 18 bases between. The CDR3 DNA reads TGTGCCAGCGGGGGGAACGGGGGGCTGAATGAGCAGTTCTTC. Its translation: CASGGNGGLNEQFF.

J is TRBJ1-5 and V is TRBV6-6, with D unresolved. Between the trimmed V and J ends, which lost 2 bases and 2 bases, there was a span of 4 bases. The CDR3 is 13 residues long. The germline gives CDR1 MNHNY, CDR2 SVGAGI (reference sequence). In DNA form, the CDR3 reads TGTGCCAGCAGTTACCGGGGCAATCAGCCCCAGCATTTT. Translating gives CASSYRGNQPQHF.

This sequence joins TRBV27 and TRBJ1-1, with 7 bases lining up with TRBD1. The trim removed 6 bases at V and 6 bases at J, leaving 7 bases unmatched. The CDR3 is 13 amino acids. Germline V gene sequence: CDR1 MNHEY, CDR2 SMNVEV (reference sequence). In DNA, the CDR3 is TGTGCCAGCAGCCGGGACAGCTGGTCTGAAGCTTTCTTT. Amino acid sequence: CASSRDSWSEAFF.